This TCR beta chain derives from a study of shared clonotypes between healthy human individuals. How the authors handled the data: Filtering differed for immunoSEQ, which gave only junction sequences without quality scores. Profiled with immunoSEQ multiplex PCR; TCRdb holds only in-frame clones, not every one. D and trimming were read from the DNA, whereas the V and J calls and clone size are those reported in that table. The sample gives some 2.1 million clones, approximately 94% of which show up once; roughly 1% is in the top ten. The CDR3 runs 10 residues. CDR1 LGHNT and CDR2 FRNRAP come from the germline V gene. The V and J ends lost 5 bases and 5 bases respectively, with 4 bases between them. Study outcomes and limitations: As a rule, naive subsets had a larger estimated richness than memory subsets. Genetic and exposure-history diversity was limited by the few donors.

As defined, naive CD8 cells were CD45RO-negative and positively selected for CCR7, with terminally differentiated effector memory CD45RA+ cells excluded. As for this clone: Antigen specificity is unknown.

The chain employs TRBV12-5 and TRBJ2-7; D gene uncertain. Sequencing was carried out using naive CD8+ T cells sorted from blood. The sequence came from a man aged 18 to 30 in good health. CDR3 sequence (DNA): TGTGCTAGTGGTCTCCACGAGCAGTACTTC. It yields the protein CASGLHEQYF.